This T cell receptor beta chain was found in a study of cytomegalovirus exposure and HLA in healthy donors. Looked up from germline, CDR1 is MDHEN and CDR2 is SYDVKM. The CDR3 length is 12 residues. Trimming removed 6 bases from V and 6 bases from J, with 9 bases in between. The PCR made use of 60 Vbeta and 13 Jbeta primers. Here immunoSEQ multiplex PCR was the method, and the copy in TCRdb shows in-frame clones only, minus some. The sample shows some 180,000 clones, around 76% of them seen only once. The sequence was collected from a man aged 40-49 years in good health and CMV-seronegative. The sample consisted of PBMCs. The chain couples TRBV28 to TRBJ1-5, with TRBD1 as a possible D gene (6 bases). The CDR3 protein is CASRTGSQPQHF. The CDR3 DNA reads TGTGCCAGCAGGACAGGCAGTCAGCCCCAGCATTTT.